Below, 18 T cell receptor beta chains from the same sample are listed, as sequenced in a study of blood T cell repertoires in COVID-19. Profiled with immunoSEQ multiplex PCR; TCRdb holds only in-frame clones, not every one. The table lists 75,000 to 90,000 clones, around 78% of them singletons. Sequencing was done on a sample of peripheral blood. The receptors here all came from a man in his sixties with COVID-19, enrolled during active disease.

The chain uses TRBV5-4 and TRBJ2-1, with 8 positions matching TRBD1. Trimming cost V 0 bases and J 9 bases; bases outside gene matches: 8. The length of the CDR3 is 15 residues. The germline CDR1 and CDR2 sequences are SGHNT and YYREEE (reference sequence). In nucleotides, the CDR3 is TGTGCCAGCAGCTTGGGGGGCACGACAGGGGTTGAGCAGTTCTTC. This encodes CASSLGGTTGVEQFF.

This clone was seen a single time. CDR3 DNA: TGTGCCAGCAGCCGACAGGGGGCAACAACTAATGAAAAACTGTTTTTT. Encoded protein: CASSRQGATTNEKLFF. The chain carries TRBV9 and TRBJ1-4, with TRBD1 matching over 10 bases. The germline gives CDR1 SGDLS, CDR2 YYNGEE. The CDR3 consists of 16 residues. V trimming: 4 bases; J trimming: 0 bases; junction bases outside the gene matches: 3.

The genes are TRBV6-5 and TRBJ1-5; D is perhaps TRBD1 (5 bases). This CDR3 is built from 13 residues. V dropped 8 bases and J dropped 5 bases, with 13 bases sitting between them. CDR1 and CDR2 from the germline V gene are MNHEY and SVGAGI. CDR3 protein: CASGLAGDQPQHF. In DNA, the CDR3 is TGTGCCAGCGGTTTGGCGGGGGATCAGCCCCAGCATTTT.

The V and J genes are TRBV10-1 and TRBJ1-1; 8 bases are a match to TRBD1. Germline CDR1 WNHNN, CDR2 SYGVQD (reference sequence). V lost 8 bases and J lost 2; bases outside the gene matches: 7. The CDR3 consists of 14 residues. CDR3 bases: TGCGCCAGCCTCCTGGACAGGGACAACACTGAAGCTTTCTTT. Protein: CASLLDRDNTEAFF.

This chain connects TRBV19 to TRBJ2-7; weak D call: TRBD1 (6 bases). Germline V CDR1 and CDR2: LNHDA, SQIVND (reference sequence). The CDR3 length is 18 residues. Between the trimmed V and J ends, which lost 2 bases and 5 bases, there was a span of 25 bases. The CDR3 nucleotides are TGTGCCAGTAGTATAAGCCTTCCCGGTGACAGGCTCCTACACGAGCAGTACTTC. It specifies CASSISLPGDRLLHEQYF.

This rearrangement joins TRBV29-1 to TRBJ2-1; D may be TRBD2 (6 bases). The CDR3 is made up of 17 amino acids. CDR1 is SQVTM and CDR2 is ANQGSEA in the germline V gene. The V gene lost 1 base and the J gene lost 7 bases, with 23 bases spanning the gap. CDR3 bases: TGCAGCGTTGAAGGCACGACTAGTAGCTTTTCGGCGAATGAGCAGTTCTTC. This translates into CSVEGTTSSFSANEQFF.

The V call is TRBV9, the J call TRBJ2-7, with 9 bases fitting TRBD1. This CDR3 is built from 13 residues. In germline, CDR1 is SGDLS, CDR2 YYNGEE. Trimming removed 4 bases from V and 7 bases from J; junction bases left unmatched: 6. CDR3 in DNA: TGTGCCAGCAGCACACTTGGACAGGGGGAGCAGTACTTC. Amino acids: CASSTLGQGEQYF. Using reference TRBV9 and TRBJ2-7 for the parts outside the CDR3, the full variable domain is DSGVTQTPKHLITATGQRVTLRCSPRSGDLSVYWYQQSLDQGLQFLIQYYNGEERAKGNILERFSAQQFPDLHSELNLSSLELGDSALYFCASSTLGQGEQYFGPGTRLTVT.

The V gene is TRBV3-1 (or the pseudogene TRBV3-2), the J gene TRBJ2-1; D perhaps matches TRBD2 (6 bases). The CDR3 runs to 14 residues. The V gene's germline CDR1 is LGHDT and CDR2 YNNKEL (reference sequence). Trimming stripped 2 bases from V and 6 bases from J, with 11 bases between. CDR3 sequence (DNA): TGTGCCAGCAGCCAATCCGGGACTTTCAATGAGCAGTTCTTC. Translating it yields CASSQSGTFNEQFF.

The chain carries TRBV3-1 (or the pseudogene TRBV3-2) and TRBJ2-7; TRBD2 aligns across 7 bases. The CDR3 sequence is 15 residues long. V trimming: 0 bases; J trimming: 2 bases; junction bases outside the gene matches: 4. The germline gives CDR1 LGHDT, CDR2 YNNKEL (reference sequence). CDR3 region: CASSQEPSGAYEQYF. The CDR3 coding sequence is TGTGCCAGCAGCCAAGAGCCCAGCGGGGCCTACGAGCAGTACTTC.

This clone was recorded only once. The chain has TRBV19 and TRBJ2-7; 7 nucleotides align to TRBD2. This CDR3 has 14 amino acids. The germline V gene encodes CDR1 LNHDA and CDR2 SQIVND (reference sequence). V lost 2 bases and J lost 6; bases outside the gene matches: 7. The CDR3: CASSITHGGTEQYF. The CDR3, as DNA: TGTGCCAGTAGTATAACCCACGGGGGGACCGAGCAGTACTTC.

The gene calls are TRBV11-2 and TRBJ2-3, with a weak D call TRBD2 (5 bases). Germline loops: CDR1 SGHAT, CDR2 FQNNGV. The CDR3 consists of 16 residues. Between the trimmed V and J ends, which lost 0 bases and 5 bases, there was a span of 15 bases. The CDR3 protein is CASSLDEGGFGDTQYF. CDR3 bases: TGTGCCAGCAGCTTAGATGAGGGTGGTTTTGGAGATACGCAGTATTTT.

The rearrangement uses TRBV13 and TRBJ2-2; 12 bases fit TRBD2. The CDR3 runs 16 residues. Trimming cost V 5 bases and J 5 bases; bases outside gene matches: 6. Germline V lookup: CDR1 PRHDT, CDR2 FYEKMQ (reference sequence). CDR3 coding DNA: TGTGCCAGCAGCCTTAGACTAGCGGGGGAGACCGGGGAGCTGTTTTTT. Protein sequence: CASSLRLAGETGELFF.

The V and J genes are TRBV19 and TRBJ1-2; no firm D call. The germline gives CDR1 LNHDA, CDR2 SQIVND (reference sequence). V lost 7 bases and J 8 bases, leaving 14 bases between the germline ends. This CDR3 comprises 12 residues. Here the CDR3 reads CASMVGGGGYTF. The CDR3, as DNA: TGTGCCAGTATGGTAGGAGGCGGCGGCTACACCTTC. Filled out from reference TRBV19 and TRBJ1-2, the complete variable domain reads DGGITQSPKYLFRKEGQNVTLSCEQNLNHDAMYWYRQDPGQGLRLIYYSQIVNDFQKGDIAEGYSVSREKKESFPLTVTSAQKNPTAFYLCASMVGGGGYTFGSGTRLTVV.

This clone has a handful of counts. V usage is TRBV6-2 or TRBV6-3 and J usage is TRBJ2-1; a weak D match, TRBD2 (6 bases). The CDR3 has 16 amino acids. The germline V and J ends were trimmed by 2 bases and 5 bases, with 16 bases remaining between them. The germline gives CDR1 MNHEY, CDR2 SVGEGT. CDR3 bases: TGTGCCAGCAGTTACAACCGGGACTCCAGAAACAATGAGCAGTTCTTC. Translating gives CASSYNRDSRNNEQFF.

V is TRBV6-1 and J is TRBJ2-3, with 10 bases matching TRBD2. This CDR3 is built from 16 residues. With 3 bases clipped from V and 3 bases from J, the junction kept 6 bases outside the gene matches. Germline V CDR1 and CDR2: MNHNS, SASEGT. The CDR3 nucleotides read TGTGCCAGCAGTGAGGGGGCTAGCGGGGGAACAGATACGCAGTATTTT. It translates to CASSEGASGGTDTQYF.

V is TRBV4-1 and J is TRBJ2-1; the D gene is possibly TRBD2 (5 bases). The germline V gene encodes CDR1 MGHRA and CDR2 YSYEKL. Trimming shortened V by 4 bases and J by 0 bases, and 13 bases separated the two germline ends. This CDR3 is built from 16 residues. CDR3 amino acids: CASSPIGLPSYNEQFF. The CDR3 bases are TGCGCCAGCAGCCCAATCGGACTTCCCTCCTACAATGAGCAGTTCTTC.

V usage is TRBV19 and J usage is TRBJ2-5, with 9 bases aligning to TRBD1. Trimming cost V 8 bases and J 4 bases; bases outside gene matches: 2. Germline V gives CDR1 LNHDA, CDR2 SQIVND (reference sequence). The CDR3 totals 12 residues. For the CDR3, the DNA is TGTGCCAGTTCGACAGGGGGAGAGACCCAGTACTTC. As protein: CASSTGGETQYF.

V is TRBV19 and J is TRBJ1-2; D is possibly TRBD1 (5 bases). This CDR3 contains 16 residues. The V and J ends lost 5 bases and 4 bases respectively, with 20 bases between them. In germline, CDR1 is LNHDA, CDR2 SQIVND (reference sequence). CDR3 bases: TGTGCCAGTAGTGGGGGGTCCGGGGCGCAGGGCTATGGCTACACCTTC. It codes for CASSGGSGAQGYGYTF.